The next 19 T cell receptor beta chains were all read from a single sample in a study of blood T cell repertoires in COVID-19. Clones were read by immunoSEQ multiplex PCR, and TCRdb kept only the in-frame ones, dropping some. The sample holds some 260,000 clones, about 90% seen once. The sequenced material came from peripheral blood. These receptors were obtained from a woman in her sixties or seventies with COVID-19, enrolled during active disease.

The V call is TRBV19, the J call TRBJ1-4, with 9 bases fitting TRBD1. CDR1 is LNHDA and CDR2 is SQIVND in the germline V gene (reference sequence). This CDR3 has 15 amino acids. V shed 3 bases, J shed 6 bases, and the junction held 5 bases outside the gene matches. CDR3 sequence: CASSIERDRDEKLFF. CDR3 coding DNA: TGTGCCAGTAGTATTGAGAGGGACAGGGATGAAAAACTGTTTTTT.

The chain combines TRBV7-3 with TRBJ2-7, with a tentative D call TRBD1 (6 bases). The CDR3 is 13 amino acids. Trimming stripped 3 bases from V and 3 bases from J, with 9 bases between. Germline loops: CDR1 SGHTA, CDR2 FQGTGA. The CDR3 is CASSLGQNYEQYF. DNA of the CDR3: TGTGCCAGCAGCTTGGGACAAAACTACGAGCAGTACTTC.

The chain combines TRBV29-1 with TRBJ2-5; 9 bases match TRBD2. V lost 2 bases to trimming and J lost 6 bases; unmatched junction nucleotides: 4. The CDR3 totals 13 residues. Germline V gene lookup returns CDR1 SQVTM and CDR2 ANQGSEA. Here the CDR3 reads CSVELAGIKTQYF. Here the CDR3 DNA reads TGCAGCGTTGAACTAGCGGGAATCAAGACCCAGTACTTC.

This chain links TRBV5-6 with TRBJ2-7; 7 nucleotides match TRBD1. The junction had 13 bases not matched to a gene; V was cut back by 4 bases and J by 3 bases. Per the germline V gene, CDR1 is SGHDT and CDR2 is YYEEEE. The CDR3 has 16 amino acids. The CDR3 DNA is TGTGCCAGCAGCCTGCCCCGGGACAGCAGTTACTACGAGCAGTACTTC. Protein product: CASSLPRDSSYYEQYF.

For the CDR3, the DNA is TGTGCCAGCAGTTCCGCCGGGACAGGGCCCGGGGAGCTGTTTTTT. This sequence encodes CASSSAGTGPGELFF. The rearrangement joins TRBV6-5 to TRBJ2-2, with 9 nucleotides matching TRBD1. Germline V gives CDR1 MNHEY, CDR2 SVGAGI. Trimming took 4 bases from V and 6 from J; bases not matched to a gene: 6. This CDR3 region has 15 residues.

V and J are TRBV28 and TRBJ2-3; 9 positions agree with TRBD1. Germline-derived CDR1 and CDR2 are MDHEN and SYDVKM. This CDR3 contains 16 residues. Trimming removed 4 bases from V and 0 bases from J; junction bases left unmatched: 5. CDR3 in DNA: TGTGCCAGCAGTTCTCCGGGACAGGGAAGCACAGATACGCAGTATTTT. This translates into CASSSPGQGSTDTQYF.

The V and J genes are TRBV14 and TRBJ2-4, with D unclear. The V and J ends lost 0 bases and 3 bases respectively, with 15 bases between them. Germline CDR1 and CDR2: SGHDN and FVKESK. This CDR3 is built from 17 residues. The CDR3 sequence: CASSQELGGLGKNIQYF. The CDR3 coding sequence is TGTGCCAGCAGCCAAGAGTTAGGCGGTCTCGGCAAAAACATTCAGTACTTC.

CDR3 nucleotide sequence: TGTGCCAGTAGAAAGGGGACAGGGGGGCTTATGACAGATACGCAGTATTTT. It is translated as CASRKGTGGLMTDTQYF. The chain links TRBV19 to TRBJ2-3; 11 positions match TRBD1. Germline loops: CDR1 LNHDA, CDR2 SQIVND (reference sequence). V trimming: 6 bases; J trimming: 3 bases; junction bases outside the gene matches: 11. The CDR3 is 17 residues long.

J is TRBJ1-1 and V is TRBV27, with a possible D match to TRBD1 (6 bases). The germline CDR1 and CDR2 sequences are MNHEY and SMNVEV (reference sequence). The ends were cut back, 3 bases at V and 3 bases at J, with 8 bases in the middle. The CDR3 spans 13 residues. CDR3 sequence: CASSFNRDTEAFF. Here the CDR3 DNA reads TGTGCCAGCAGTTTTAACAGGGACACTGAAGCTTTCTTT.

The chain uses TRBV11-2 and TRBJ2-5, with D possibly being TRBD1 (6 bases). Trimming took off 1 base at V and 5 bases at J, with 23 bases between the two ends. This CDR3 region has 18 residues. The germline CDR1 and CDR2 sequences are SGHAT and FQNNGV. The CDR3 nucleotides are TGTGCCAGCAGCTTAGGGCACCTGGGCAGGGGCGGATCGGAGACCCAGTACTTC. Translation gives CASSLGHLGRGGSETQYF.

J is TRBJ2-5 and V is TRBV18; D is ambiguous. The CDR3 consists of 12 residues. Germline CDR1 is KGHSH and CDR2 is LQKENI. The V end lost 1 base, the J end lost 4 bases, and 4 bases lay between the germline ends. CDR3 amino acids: CASSPLRETQYF. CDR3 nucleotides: TGTGCCAGCTCACCACTTAGAGAGACCCAGTACTTC. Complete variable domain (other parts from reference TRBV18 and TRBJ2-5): NAGVMQNPRHLVRRRGQEARLRCSPMKGHSHVYWYRQLPEEGLKFMVYLQKENIIDESGMPKERFSAEFPKEGPSILRIQQVVRGDSAAYFCASSPLRETQYFGPGTRLLVL.

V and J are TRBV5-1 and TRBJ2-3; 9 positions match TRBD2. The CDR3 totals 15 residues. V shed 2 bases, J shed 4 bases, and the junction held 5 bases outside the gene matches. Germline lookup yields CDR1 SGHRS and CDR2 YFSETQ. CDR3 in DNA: TGCGCCAGCAGCTTTGGTAGCGGGAGAGCAGATACGCAGTATTTT. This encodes CASSFGSGRADTQYF.

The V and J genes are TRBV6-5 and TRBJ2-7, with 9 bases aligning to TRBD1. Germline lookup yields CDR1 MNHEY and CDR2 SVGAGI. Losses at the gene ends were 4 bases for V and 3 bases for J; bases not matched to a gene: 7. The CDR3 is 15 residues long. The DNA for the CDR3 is TGTGCCAGCAGTTCCTCCGGGACAGGGAACTACGAGCAGTACTTC. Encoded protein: CASSSSGTGNYEQYF.

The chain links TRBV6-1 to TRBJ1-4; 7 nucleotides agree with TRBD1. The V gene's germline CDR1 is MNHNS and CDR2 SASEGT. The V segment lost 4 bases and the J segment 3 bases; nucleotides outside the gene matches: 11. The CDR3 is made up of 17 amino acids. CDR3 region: CASSVAPRGMANEKLFF. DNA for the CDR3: TGTGCCAGCAGTGTTGCCCCCAGGGGGATGGCTAATGAAAAACTGTTTTTT.

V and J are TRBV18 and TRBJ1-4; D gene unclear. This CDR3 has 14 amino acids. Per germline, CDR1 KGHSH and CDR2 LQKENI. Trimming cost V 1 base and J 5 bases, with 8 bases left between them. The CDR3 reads CASSPRAGNEKLFF. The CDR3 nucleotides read TGTGCCAGCTCACCACGGGCCGGAAATGAAAAACTGTTTTTT.

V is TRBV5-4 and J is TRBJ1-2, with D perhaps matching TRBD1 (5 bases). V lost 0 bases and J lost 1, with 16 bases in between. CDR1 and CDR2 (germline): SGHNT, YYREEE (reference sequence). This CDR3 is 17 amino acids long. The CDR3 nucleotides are TGTGCCAGCAGCTTGGAAGGCGGGGGGAGCATTAACTATGGCTACACCTTC. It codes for CASSLEGGGSINYGYTF. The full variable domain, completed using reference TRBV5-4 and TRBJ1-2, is ETGVTQSPTHLIKTRGQQVTLRCSSQSGHNTVSWYQQALGQGPQFIFQYYREEENGRGNFPPRFSGLQFPNYSSELNVNALELDDSALYLCASSLEGGGSINYGYTFGSGTRLTVV.

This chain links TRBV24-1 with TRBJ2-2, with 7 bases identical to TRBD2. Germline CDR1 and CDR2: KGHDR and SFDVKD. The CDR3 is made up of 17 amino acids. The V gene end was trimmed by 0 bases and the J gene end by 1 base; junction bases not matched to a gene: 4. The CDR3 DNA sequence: TGTGCCACCAGTGATTTGCCGGGGGGAATGAACACCGGGGAGCTGTTTTTT. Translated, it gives CATSDLPGGMNTGELFF.

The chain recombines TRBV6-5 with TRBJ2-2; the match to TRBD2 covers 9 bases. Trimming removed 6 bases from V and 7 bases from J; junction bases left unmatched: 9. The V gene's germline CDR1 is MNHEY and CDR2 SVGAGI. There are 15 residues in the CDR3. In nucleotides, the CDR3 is TGTGCCAGCAGCCGGGGACTAGCTAGCGGCGGGGAGCTGTTTTTT. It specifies CASSRGLASGGELFF.

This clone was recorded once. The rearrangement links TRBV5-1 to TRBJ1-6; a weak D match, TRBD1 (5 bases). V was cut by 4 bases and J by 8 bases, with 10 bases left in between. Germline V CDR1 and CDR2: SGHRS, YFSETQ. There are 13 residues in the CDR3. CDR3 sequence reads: CASSRGGDSPLHF. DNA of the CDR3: TGCGCCAGCAGCCGTGGAGGGGATTCACCCCTCCACTTT.